This TCR beta chain was observed in a study of OX40 agonist ivuxolimab in advanced cancers. Study summary: Administration of intravenous ivuxolimab to patients occurred every 2 weeks at 0.01 to 10 mg/kg. Partial responses were seen in three patients, one with hepatocellular carcinoma and two with cutaneous melanoma.

The CDR3 loop spans 19 amino acids. CDR1 is MNHEY, CDR2 SMNVEV, per germline (reference sequence). V was pared by 3 bases and J by 1 base, with 11 bases of the junction left unmatched. The protocol was immunoSEQ multiplex PCR, while the TCRdb copy is restricted to in-frame clones and leaves out a portion. The table shows tens of thousands of clones, with about 86% occurring only once. The V and J genes are TRBV27 and TRBJ2-6; TRBD1 agrees at 8 bases. The receptor's source is an adult with an advanced solid tumor such as melanoma, head and neck, liver or kidney cancer. Here the sequenced sample was CD4+ or CD8+ T cells sorted from blood, taken in a trial of the OX40 agonist ivuxolimab. The CDR3 protein is CASSFVLTGVGSGANVLTF. DNA for the CDR3: TGTGCCAGCAGTTTTGTCCTGACAGGGGTAGGTTCTGGGGCCAACGTCCTGACTTTC.